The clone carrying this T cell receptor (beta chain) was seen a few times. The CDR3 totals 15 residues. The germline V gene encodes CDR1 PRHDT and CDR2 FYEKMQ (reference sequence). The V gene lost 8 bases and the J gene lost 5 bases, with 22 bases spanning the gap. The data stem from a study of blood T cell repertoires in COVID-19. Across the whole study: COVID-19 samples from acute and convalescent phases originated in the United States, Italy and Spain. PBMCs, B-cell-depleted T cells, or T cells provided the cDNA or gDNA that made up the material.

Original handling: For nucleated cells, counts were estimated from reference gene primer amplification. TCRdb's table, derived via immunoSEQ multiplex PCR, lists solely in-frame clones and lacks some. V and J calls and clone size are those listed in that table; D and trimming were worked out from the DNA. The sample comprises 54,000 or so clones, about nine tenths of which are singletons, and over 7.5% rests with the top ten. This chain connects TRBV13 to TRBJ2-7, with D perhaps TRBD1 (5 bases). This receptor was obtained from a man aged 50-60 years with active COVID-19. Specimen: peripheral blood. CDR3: CASGPRGISFHEQYF. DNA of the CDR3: TGTGCCAGCGGTCCTAGGGGCATCAGTTTCCACGAGCAGTACTTC.